This TCR beta chain comes out of a study of vaccination and CD4 T cells after COVID-19. Trimming pared 0 bases from V and 7 bases from J, leaving 12 bases between. The CDR3 consists of 13 residues. The germline CDR1 and CDR2 sequences are SQVTM and ANQGSEA. Cultured CD4+ T-cell DNA underwent Oncomine TCR Beta short-read sequencing. MiXCR, applied by TCRdb to the PCR reads, yields one record per CDR3 protein. The data contain 15,000 to 17,000 distinct CDR3 sequences, around half of them singletons. Treatment in this sample: roughly 11-day PBMC culture with coronavirus spike peptide pools or control peptides (ViraFEST assay). With fresh IL-2 medium, half the medium was replaced on days 3 and 7. Notes on this clonotype: The antigen is unknown.

This specimen was CD4+ T cells from blood, cultured in vitro, taken before SARS-CoV-2 vaccination. This TCR derives from a human donor who had recovered from COVID-19. This chain joins TRBV29-1 and TRBJ2-5, with D possibly being TRBD2 (5 bases). The CDR3 sequence is CSVEDRGFGTQYF. CDR3 nucleotides: TGCAGCGTTGAAGATAGAGGGTTTGGGACCCAGTACTTC. Full variable domain (rest looked up from reference TRBV29-1 and TRBJ2-5): SAVISQKPSRDICQRGTSLTIQCQVDSQVTMMFWYRQQPGQSLTLIATANQGSEATYESGFVIDKFPISRPNLTFSTLTVSNMSPEDSSIYLCSVEDRGFGTQYFGPGTRLLVL.